This T cell receptor (beta chain) was found in a study of blood T cell repertoires in COVID-19. Study-level information: Spain, Italy and the United States supplied samples that represented acute and convalescent COVID-19. The cDNA or gDNA used as material had been derived from T cells, B-cell-depleted T cells, or PBMCs.

Adults between about 18 and 95 years of age took part from about two dozen US areas. Categorization into cohorts depended on clinical history that participants reported. Data came from immunoSEQ multiplex PCR; TCRdb stores just in-frame clones and leaves some out. The data hold around 400,000 clones, with about 90% observed a single time. This clone was counted a few times. The V segment lost 6 bases and the J segment 7 bases; nucleotides outside the gene matches: 10. CDR3 length: 15 residues. Germline CDR1 is MNHEY and CDR2 is SMNVEV (reference sequence). The chain combines TRBV27 with TRBJ2-2; 8 nucleotides line up with TRBD1. This TCR was sampled from a woman in her 30s who had recovered from COVID-19. Sequencing input: PBMCs or T cells enriched from blood (not recorded which). The DNA of the CDR3 is TGTGCCAGCAGGATCGACAGGGGCTATAACGGGGAGCTGTTTTTT. Its translation: CASRIDRGYNGELFF.